Reported below is one TCR beta chain. Its specificity is not known. This entry is derived from a study of cytomegalovirus exposure and HLA in healthy donors. Donors were nominally healthy when sampled, though unrecorded immune exposures were likely. The CDR3 has 14 residues. Germline V gene lookup returns CDR1 MNHNS and CDR2 SASEGT. The junction had 10 bases not matched to a gene; V was cut back by 5 bases and J by 7 bases. Study-wide results and caveats: The study designated 150 to 200 TCR beta chains cytomegalovirus-associated. The authors later found TCR association rates varying by HLA locus, with DRB1 most and HLA-C fewest. The study dropped some indistinguishable V segments, TRBV6-2 and TRBV6-3 among them.

Vbeta (60) and Jbeta (13) primers were used in the PCR. Measured with immunoSEQ multiplex PCR; TCRdb has only the in-frame clones, and not every one. The table includes over 90,000 clones, 81% detected once. The genes are TRBV6-1 and TRBJ1-2; 7 nucleotides line up with TRBD1. This sequence was found in a middle-aged man in good health and CMV-seropositive. The material sequenced was PBMCs. The CDR3 reads CASSFTTGFSGYTF. The CDR3 DNA follows: TGTGCCAGCAGTTTCACGACAGGGTTTTCTGGCTACACCTTC.